This T cell receptor (beta chain) came from a study of cytomegalovirus exposure and HLA in healthy donors (dated by TCRdb to 2017 to 2019). For the study in its entirety: An earlier analysis of 587 of the donors reported 276 Gb of sequence data and 117 million unique TCR beta sequences obtained from 150 million to 200 million T cells. An early release that covered 500 to 800 HLA-typed donors contained approximately 300 gigabases of sequencing data and tens of millions of unique TCR sequences. Of the approximately 400 genotyped donors, around 81% fell in the genetic ancestry cluster associated with self-reported Caucasian donors. The aim of the study was to test whether cataloging public T cell receptors could identify signatures of past pathogen exposure. The study used immunosequencing to profile the T cell repertoires of several hundred subjects and linked those repertoires to cytomegalovirus serostatus. A separate validation cohort of some 130 different subjects was used in addition to the roughly 700-subject first cohort. To predict cytomegalovirus infection status, the study brought together high-throughput TCR immunosequencing, statistical association of individual TCRs with disease status, and machine learning. In a later analysis, previously published TCR beta repertoires from several hundred donors were re-analyzed and high-resolution HLA genotyping was added so that TCR occurrence patterns could be studied. The later analysis used no new phenotypic data to find candidate immune exposures, relying instead on TCR beta sequences and their occurrence across donors. An earlier analysis of nearly 600 of the donors applied high-throughput TCR beta sequencing to assess whether each TCR beta V gene segment acted as functional or pseudogenic. Alongside the repertoire data, information on donor age, sex, ethnicity and CMV serostatus was compiled. A later genetic analysis used genome-wide SNP genotypes for about three fifths of the 666 donors, treating that subset as a discovery cohort. All discovery cohort repertoires had been generated using a single sequencing platform. Both class I and class II loci were covered by HLA typing, at four-digit resolution. Typing coverage differed by locus: A, B, C, DRB1 and DQB1 were typed in roughly 620-640 donors, DQA1 in approximately 520, DPA1 in approximately 610, and DPB1 in 472. Roughly 5 DR-DQ haplotypes were handled as single units for association and clustering, since linkage in the cohort was strong. Among some 400 genotyped donors of the cohort, an average of about 240,000 unique TCR beta nucleotide sequences was sequenced per donor, of which about 20% were non-productive. Overall study results and their limits: The authors suggested that the approach could potentially be generalized to other disease states and immunological phenotypes. In the study, some 160 TCR beta chains were listed as associated with cytomegalovirus. Specific HLA alleles were associated with 15,000 to 20,000 TCR beta sequences at a false discovery rate of 0.05 in a later analysis. An earlier analysis of approximately 500 of the donors showed that most TCR beta V segments appeared in productive rearrangements either about 87% or about 30% of the time, which broadly matched IMGT annotations. Immune exposure information for the cohort was limited to CMV serostatus. Across donors, most TCR sequences were observed very rarely, whereas some public TCRs were present in many individuals. When HLA alleles, especially DR and DQ, strongly co-occurred, TCR associations were difficult to assign to individual alleles. Correlated functional status among segregating V segments might be attributable to linkage disequilibrium, but an unknown experimental factor could not be ruled out. Sequencing depth was assumed to be roughly uniform across donors in the presence/absence analyses, though that assumption may not hold. HLA typing was unavailable for some donors at each locus, so association tests used only the typed subset. Some IMGT-functional V segments, including TRBV6-2 and TRBV6-3, could not be distinguished by the 87-base-pair reads and were therefore excluded. About 17 rarely observed V segments, including chromosome 9 orphons, were excluded from the earlier analysis of about 610 of the donors because counts were too low. A later analysis reported that several top co-occurrence clusters appeared linked to parvovirus B19, influenza, CMV and Epstein-Barr virus. Compared with the approximately 700-donor mean, donors in an Asian-associated ancestry cluster had fewer N-insertions in productive TCRs, according to a later genetic analysis. The sequencing pipeline was judged likely to have produced a cluster of highly shared sequence variants as a technical artifact. Cytomegalovirus status was reported to be diagnosed by the classifier with high specificity and sensitivity in both the original and validation cohorts. In a later analysis, TCR association rates were found to vary across HLA loci, with the most associated TCRs seen for DRB1 alleles and the fewest for HLA-C alleles. In vitro tests confirmed that a few of the cytomegalovirus-associated TCR beta chains recognize cytomegalovirus antigens. In a later genetic analysis, a missense DCLRE1C variant was associated with V-gene and J-gene trimming of TCR beta chains, and the association was replicated in an independent cohort. The cohort was sequenced for TCR beta chains only, and without alpha or paired-chain data the features that could be detected were limited. A further reported finding was that TCR beta sequences accurately predicted the HLA-A and HLA-B alleles for most subjects in the first cohort. According to a later analysis, most CMV-associated TCR beta chains appeared to be HLA-restricted, and the HLA associations seemed to be driven largely by CMV exposure. A later analysis found that HLA-associated TCR beta chains were more clonally expanded and had lower generation probabilities than equally common non-associated chains.

Comment on this clone: Its antigen target is currently unknown.

Libraries were built with the immunoSEQ multiplex PCR assay. For the multiplex PCR, a mixture combining 60 forward primers for TCR Vbeta segments and 13 reverse primers for TCR Jbeta segments was used. The CDR3 region of rearranged TCR beta genes was amplified from genomic DNA by a multiplex PCR assay. Amplified TCR beta libraries were sequenced as 87-base-pair reads on the Illumina HiSeq System. The study's processing was this. In a later analysis, roughly 80 million unique TCR beta chains were counted across the 500 to 700 repertoires, and roughly 11 million of these chains were shared by at least two donors. Raw reads were error-corrected and collapsed into unique sequences with a nearest-neighbor algorithm that merged closely related sequences to remove PCR and sequencing errors. Alignment of CDR3 sequences to IMGT reference sequences was used to assign V, D and J gene segments. For a sequence to be retained, a match of at least six nucleotides to both a V gene segment and a J gene segment was required. A rearrangement counted as productive if the CDR3 had no stop codons and remained in frame with V and J, and every other rearrangement counted as non-productive. Following IMGT convention, CDR3 was defined as the stretch from the second conserved V-encoded cysteine up to the conserved J-encoded phenylalanine. In an earlier analysis of just under 600 of the donors, sequences lacking an unambiguous match to a single V gene segment were excluded. An earlier analysis of 500 to 700 of the donors classified V segments as functional when productive rearrangements were above 56.7% and as segregating when the standard deviation between donors was above 5%. A statistical classification framework was built for diagnosing cytomegalovirus status from the catalog of TCR beta chain sequences. In a later analysis, TCR nucleotide sequences were compared against IMGT/GENE-DB human TR gene sequences so that V and J genes could be assigned. Using the TCRdist pipeline, a later analysis assigned CDR3 sequences along with most-parsimonious VDJ recombination scenarios. A later analysis defined each TCR beta chain by its CDR3 amino acid sequence plus V-gene family, and excluded reads lacking a unique V-gene family. A later analysis removed nearly 600 highly shared, low-generation-probability nucleotide sequences to deal with suspected cross-contamination and a sequencing artifact. For each public chain, a later analysis derived a clonal expansion index from normalized ranks of inferred template counts within each repertoire. In a later analysis, generation probabilities were computed using a VDJ recombination model fitted to out-of-frame rearrangements, and the results were checked against IGoR. A later analysis scored TCR-TCR, TCR-HLA and TCR-CMV co-occurrence with hypergeometric tests, applying a repertoire-size bias correction to TCR pairs. In a later analysis, false discovery rates were estimated by permuting HLA or CMV assignments 20 times. In a later analysis, co-occurring TCRs were grouped using DBSCAN, and TCRdist sequence similarity was added for clustering within HLA-allele-positive subsets. For co-occurrence clustering, repertoires with fewer than 30,000 or more than 120,000 public chains were excluded, along with several repertoires with anomalous nucleotide sharing. Not all clones reach the TCRdb copy of this immuneACCESS table, which keeps in-frame sequences only. Checked studies attribute under half of the gap to unresolved V genes and leave the rest unexplained. From that table come the V and J calls and clone size; the DNA was used to work out D and trimming. For this sample, the table gives approximately 180,000 clones. The top ten clonotypes cover around 6% of the sample.

The cohort comprised around 700 healthy bone marrow donors. All cohort members were sampled while nominally healthy, although unrecorded immune exposures were likely present. The donor was CMV seronegative and was included in the group of about 350 seronegative cohort members. A peripheral blood sample was collected from each donor, and TCR beta sequencing was performed on peripheral blood mononuclear cells. Genomic DNA was extracted from the blood cell samples with the Qiagen DNeasy Blood Extraction Kit. The CDR3, cysteine through phenylalanine, is 16 amino acids long. Only the CDR3 part of the read is kept: 48 bases, read in frame from the first base. CDR1 and CDR2 are drawn from the germline V gene: MNHNS, SASEGT. Here V drops 4 bases and J drops 2 bases, and the junction holds 8 bases not matched to any gene.

Sequenced sample: PBMCs. The chain joins TRBV6-1 to TRBJ1-5; 7 nucleotides in the junction match TRBD1. The source of this sequence is a man younger than 45 in good health and CMV-seronegative. The nucleotide sequence is TGTGCCAGCAGTGGGAGGGGGCCATCGGGCAATCAGCCCCAGCATTTT. This is translated as CASSGRGPSGNQPQHF.